This note documents a single T cell receptor (beta chain) sequence. The count of this clone is one. It lacks a known antigen. No clone much larger than this one lies a single base away; base qualities are absent. This sample stems from a study of a mutant IDH1 vaccine in newly diagnosed glioma (dated by TCRdb to 2020 to 2023). At the level of the whole study: Vaccination began 4-6 weeks after radiotherapy alone, or alongside temozolomide cycles in the chemotherapy-containing groups. Of the approximately 35 treated patients, approximately 62% were male and approximately 38% were female, and the mean age was about 40 years. Before enrollment, patients had received standard therapy of radiotherapy alone, temozolomide alone, or radiochemotherapy with temozolomide; most received the combination. Visit V12 was the week-35 safety follow-up and visit V13 was the week-47 end of study. Peripheral blood samples were drawn at six visits, namely V03 (baseline), V05, V07, V10, V12 and V13. For exploratory analyses, about 25 treated patients had longitudinal TCRB deep sequencing done wherever samples were available.

The full study reports these points: Immune responses induced by the vaccine were seen in over 80% of patients across multiple MHC alleles. Availability determined which PBMC samples were chosen for TCRB deep sequencing. The authors noted that analyses of patient blood samples could not be reproduced because of sample limitations. Changes in the top peripheral T cell clonotypes picked up by TCRB sequencing did not appear to be linked to pseudoprogression.

Library generation was performed with the immunoSEQ multiplex PCR assay. Following the manufacturer's protocol, the hsTCRB Kit was used to amplify rearranged TCR beta chain sequences. Sequencing of TCRB libraries was carried out on an Illumina MiSeq. The source study handled its data this way. Demultiplexing, trimming and gene mapping were performed with the kit vendor's proprietary platform. Imported from immuneACCESS, the table was reduced by TCRdb to in-frame sequences with V and J called. These copies leave out some clones; in studies compared against another copy, an unresolved V gene accounts for under half, and the cause of the remainder is not known. V and J calls and clone size come straight from that table; D and trimming were deduced from the DNA. The sample data list tens of thousands of clones, and roughly 90% of these were observed just once. The biggest ten clones account for roughly 0.81% of the sample.

The time point label here, explained by the study, means: week 47, end of study. Each vaccine dose was 300 ug of a 20-mer mutant IDH1 peptide in Montanide, given subcutaneously with topical imiquimod. Patients were given eight vaccinations, in weeks 1, 3, 5, 7, 11, 15, 19 and 23, which matched visits V03 through V10. Donors had newly diagnosed WHO grade 3 or 4 IDH1-mutant astrocytomas with loss of nuclear ATRX. The samples were drawn from NOA16, a multicentre, single-arm, open-label phase I trial in Germany that tested a mutant IDH1 peptide vaccine in humans for the first time. Genomic DNA for TCRB sequencing was isolated from EDTA blood with the DNeasy Blood and Tissue Kit. The source of this sequence is a woman aged 45-59 years with glioma. The specimen was PBMCs, collected from a glioma patient whose treatment included an IDH1 peptide vaccine.

DNA sequence: TGTGCCACCAGCGCGCGGACAGGGGCGCCAGAGACCCAGTACTTC. Translated, it gives CATSARTGAPETQYF. The sequence is built from TRBV15 and TRBJ2-5; 9 middle bases align to TRBD1. Looking up the germline V gene (reference sequence) yields CDR1 LNHNV and CDR2 YYDKDF. Trimmed from V: 5 bases; trimmed from J: 4 bases; junction bases lacking a gene match: 8. Its CDR3 holds 15 amino acids, cysteine through phenylalanine. The DNA shown is the 45-base CDR3, in frame from base 1.